This passage covers 11 T cell receptor beta chains from one sample sequenced in a study of T cell responses to AZD1222 COVID-19 vaccine. Libraries were prepared by immunoSEQ multiplex PCR; TCRdb keeps only in-frame clonotypes and omits some of them. The sample comprises 80,000 or so clones, nearly 90% of which are singletons, and over 1.2% rests with the top ten. The sequenced sample was peripheral blood, obtained on day 0 of AZD1222 vaccination. These TCRs come from an adult in good health.

This clone was counted a single time. The chain links TRBV6-5 to TRBJ2-2, with D maybe TRBD2 (5 bases). Deletions cut 7 bases from V and 6 bases from J, with 15 bases between. The CDR3 extends over 14 amino acids. Germline values: CDR1 MNHEY, CDR2 SVGAGI. The CDR3 reads CASTLRLGAGELFF. CDR3 DNA sequence: TGTGCCAGCACTCTCCGATTGGGAGCCGGGGAGCTGTTTTTT.

The V gene is TRBV9, the J gene TRBJ1-3; tentative D call: TRBD1 (5 bases). The CDR3 has 18 residues. Trimming took 0 bases from V and 0 from J, leaving 16 bases between them. Germline V gives CDR1 SGDLS, CDR2 YYNGEE. CDR3 in DNA: TGTGCCAGCAGCGTAGCTCCGGATCAGGGTTACTCTGGAAACACCATATATTTT. As protein: CASSVAPDQGYSGNTIYF.

The genes are TRBV24-1 and TRBJ2-3; 7 bases map to TRBD2. The CDR3 is 13 amino acids. V dropped 11 bases and J dropped 4; count of bases not matched to a gene: 8. Germline loops: CDR1 KGHDR, CDR2 SFDVKD. The CDR3 spells CAISAGSADTQYF. In DNA form, the CDR3 reads TGTGCCATTTCAGCGGGGAGCGCAGATACGCAGTATTTT.

The chain has TRBV28 and TRBJ2-7, with 9 bases lining up with TRBD1. In germline, CDR1 is MDHEN, CDR2 SYDVKM. CDR3 length equals 13 residues. V shed 8 bases and J 1 base; nucleotides not matched to a gene: 3. As DNA, the CDR3 is TGTGCCAGCCGGACAGGGGCATCCTACGAGCAGTACTTC. The encoded protein is CASRTGASYEQYF.

This clone was seen just once. V and J are TRBV18 and TRBJ1-1, with D possibly being TRBD1 (5 bases). Germline assignment: CDR1 KGHSH and CDR2 LQKENI. CDR3 length equals 16 residues. V lost 2 bases, J lost 10 bases, and 23 bases lay in between. The CDR3 coding sequence is TGTGCCAGCTCACCAAATCTCACAGGCGATCGGGCCCGAGCTTTCTTT. Translating it yields CASSPNLTGDRARAFF.

The rearrangement joins TRBV5-1 to TRBJ1-3; maybe TRBD1 (5 bases). This CDR3 is built from 17 residues. V lost 4 bases and J lost 0, with 17 bases in between. The germline V gene encodes CDR1 SGHRS and CDR2 YFSETQ. The CDR3 loop reads CASSPGPGRFSGNTIYF. CDR3 coding DNA: TGCGCCAGCAGCCCGGGACCAGGGAGGTTCTCTGGAAACACCATATATTTT. Together with reference TRBV5-1 and TRBJ1-3, the CDR3 gives the full variable domain: KAGVTQTPRYLIKTRGQQVTLSCSPISGHRSVSWYQQTPGQGLQFLFEYFSETQRNKGNFPGRFSGRQFSNSRSEMNVSTLELGDSALYLCASSPGPGRFSGNTIYFGEGSWLTVV.

A note on this clone: The same CDR3 arises from other DNA sequences in this sample as well. The V gene is TRBV12-3 or TRBV12-4, the J gene TRBJ1-5; D call uncertain. V was pared by 4 bases and J by 6 bases, with 4 bases between. This CDR3 spans 11 amino acids. CDR3 nucleotide sequence: TGTGCCAGCAGTTCTGGTCAGCCCCAGCATTTT. The encoded protein is CASSSGQPQHF.

The rearrangement joins TRBV19 to TRBJ1-1, with D unresolved. Germline V CDR1 and CDR2: LNHDA, SQIVND (reference sequence). With 3 bases removed from V and 7 bases from J, the gap between germline ends came to 12 bases. CDR3 length: 13 amino acids. The CDR3: CASSIRGVVEAFF. The DNA of the CDR3 is TGTGCCAGTAGTATTCGGGGAGTGGTTGAAGCTTTCTTT.

The rearrangement joins TRBV4-1 to TRBJ2-1; D not resolved. Per germline, CDR1 MGHRA and CDR2 YSYEKL. The V end lost 6 bases, the J end lost 8 bases, and 11 bases lay between the germline ends. The CDR3 runs to 12 residues. CDR3 in amino acids: CASSLAVDEQFF. In DNA, the CDR3 is TGCGCCAGCAGTCTCGCCGTGGATGAGCAGTTCTTC.

This chain joins TRBV14 and TRBJ1-1, with D maybe TRBD1 (6 bases). CDR3 length: 14 amino acids. The germline CDR1 and CDR2 sequences are SGHDN and FVKESK. The ends were cut back, 0 bases at V and 6 bases at J, with 11 bases in the middle. The CDR3 DNA is TGTGCCAGCAGCCAAGATCGGACAGTGCCTGAAGCTTTCTTT. Translated, it gives CASSQDRTVPEAFF. The full variable domain, its missing parts supplied by reference TRBV14 and TRBJ1-1, is EAGVTQFPSHSVIEKGQTVTLRCDPISGHDNLYWYRRVMGKEIKFLLHFVKESKQDESGMPNNRFLAERTGGTYSTLKVQPAELEDSGVYFCASSQDRTVPEAFFGQGTRLTVV.

This clone was found once. J is TRBJ1-1 and V is TRBV5-6; D might be TRBD1 (5 bases). V lost 1 base, J lost 4 bases, and 8 bases lay in between. Germline CDR1 and CDR2: SGHDT and YYEEEE. CDR3 length equals 13 residues. The CDR3 DNA sequence: TGTGCCAGCAGCTTGTCAGGGCCCACTGAAGCTTTCTTT. Amino acids: CASSLSGPTEAFF. The complete variable domain, with remaining parts taken from reference TRBV5-6 and TRBJ1-1, reads DAGVTQSPTHLIKTRGQQVTLRCSPKSGHDTVSWYQQALGQGPQFIFQYYEEEERQRGNFPDRFSGHQFPNYSSELNVNALLLGDSALYLCASSLSGPTEAFFGQGTRLTVV.